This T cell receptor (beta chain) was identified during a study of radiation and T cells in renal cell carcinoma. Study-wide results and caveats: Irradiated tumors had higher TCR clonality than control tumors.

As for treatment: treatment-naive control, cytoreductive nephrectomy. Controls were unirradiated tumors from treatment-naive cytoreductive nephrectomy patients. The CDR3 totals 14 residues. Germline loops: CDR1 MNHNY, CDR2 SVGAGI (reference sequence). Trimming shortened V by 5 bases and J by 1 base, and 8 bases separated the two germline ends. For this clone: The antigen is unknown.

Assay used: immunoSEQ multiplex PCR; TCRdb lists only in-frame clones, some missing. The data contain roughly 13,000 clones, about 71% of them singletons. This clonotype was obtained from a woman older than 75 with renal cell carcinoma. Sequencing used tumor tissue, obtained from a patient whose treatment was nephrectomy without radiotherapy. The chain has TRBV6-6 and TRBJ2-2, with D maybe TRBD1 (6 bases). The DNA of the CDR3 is TGTGCCAGCAGTAGGGGACAGAACACCGGGGAGCTGTTTTTT. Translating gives CASSRGQNTGELFF.